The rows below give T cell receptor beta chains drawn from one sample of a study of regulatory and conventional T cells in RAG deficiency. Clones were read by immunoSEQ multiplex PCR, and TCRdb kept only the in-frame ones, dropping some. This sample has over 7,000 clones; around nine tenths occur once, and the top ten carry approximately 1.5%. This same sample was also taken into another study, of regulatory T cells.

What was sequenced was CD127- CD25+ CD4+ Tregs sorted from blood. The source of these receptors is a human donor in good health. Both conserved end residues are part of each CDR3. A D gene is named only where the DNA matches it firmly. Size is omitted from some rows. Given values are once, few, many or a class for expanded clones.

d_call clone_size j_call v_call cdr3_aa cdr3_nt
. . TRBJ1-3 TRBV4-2 CASSRRDTLYSGNTIYF TGTGCCAGCAGCCGACGGGACACCCTGTACTCTGGAAACACCATATATTTT
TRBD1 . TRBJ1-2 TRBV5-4 CASSLEDRGYGYTF TGTGCCAGCAGCTTGGAGGACAGGGGCTATGGCTACACCTTC
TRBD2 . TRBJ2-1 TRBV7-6 CASSKYNARGLAEYNEQFF TGTGCCAGCAGCAAATATAATGCGAGGGGACTAGCGGAGTACAATGAGCAGTTCTTC
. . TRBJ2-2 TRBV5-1 CASSYPQGGAGELFF TGCGCCAGCAGCTATCCACAGGGAGGGGCCGGGGAGCTGTTTTTT
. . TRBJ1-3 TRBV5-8 CASSLSRANGWKGDTIYF TGTGCCAGCAGCTTATCCAGAGCGAATGGCTGGAAGGGGGACACCATATATTTT
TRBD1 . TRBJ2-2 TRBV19 CASSGTGIAGELFF TGTGCCAGTAGCGGGACAGGTATTGCCGGGGAGCTGTTTTTT
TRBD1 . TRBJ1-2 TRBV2 CASRNRGLYYGYTF TGTGCCAGCAGGAACAGGGGACTCTACTATGGCTACACCTTC
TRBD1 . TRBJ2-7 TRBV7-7 CASSPPGRGLEQYF TGTGCCAGCAGCCCACCTGGCAGGGGGCTCGAGCAGTACTTC
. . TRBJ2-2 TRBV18 CASSANEDTGELFF TGTGCCAGCTCTGCCAACGAGGACACCGGGGAGCTGTTTTTT
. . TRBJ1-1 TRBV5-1 CASSLLSGSRSPAEAFF TGCGCCAGCAGCTTGTTGTCAGGAAGTAGATCTCCTGCTGAAGCTTTCTTT
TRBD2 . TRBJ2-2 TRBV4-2 CASSQTISGVGNTGELFF TGTGCCAGCAGCCAGACGATTAGCGGGGTTGGGAACACCGGGGAGCTGTTTTTT
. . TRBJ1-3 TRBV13 CASSPRAAENTIYF TGTGCCAGCAGCCCCCGGGCAGCGGAAAACACCATATATTTT
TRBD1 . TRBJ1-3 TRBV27 CASGQFIPGTAASGNTIYF TGTGCCAGCGGCCAATTTATTCCCGGGACAGCCGCCTCTGGAAACACCATATATTTT
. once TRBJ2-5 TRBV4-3 CASSHGRGETQYF TGCGCCAGCAGCCATGGGAGGGGGGAGACCCAGTACTTC
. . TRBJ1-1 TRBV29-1 CSVEKGDPLAFF TGCAGCGTTGAGAAGGGGGACCCGTTGGCTTTCTTT
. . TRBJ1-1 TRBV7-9 CASSGRGNTEAFF TGTGCCAGCAGCGGCAGGGGAAACACTGAAGCTTTCTTT
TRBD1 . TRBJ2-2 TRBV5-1 CASSLDGQGGLFF TGCGCCAGCAGCTTGGACGGACAGGGGGGGCTGTTTTTT
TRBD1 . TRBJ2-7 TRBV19 CASSIGPRDRGQGAYEQYF TGTGCCAGTAGTATAGGCCCCCGGGATAGGGGACAGGGGGCGTACGAGCAGTACTTC
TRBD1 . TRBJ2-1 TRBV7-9 CASSARQGMYYNEQFF TGTGCCAGCAGCGCCCGACAGGGTATGTACTACAATGAGCAGTTCTTC
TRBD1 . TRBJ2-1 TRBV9 CASSHTGGRDNEQFF TGTGCCAGCAGCCACACAGGGGGTAGGGACAATGAGCAGTTCTTC
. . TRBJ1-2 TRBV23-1 CASSHRRDRYTF TGCGCCAGCAGTCACCGAAGAGATCGCTACACCTTC
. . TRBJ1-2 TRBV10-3 CAIGRAGEGYTF TGTGCCATCGGTCGGGCAGGGGAGGGCTACACCTTC
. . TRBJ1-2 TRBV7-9 CASSQSHTTDIWQGGYTF TGTGCCAGCAGCCAATCGCATACTACAGATATATGGCAGGGGGGCTACACCTTC
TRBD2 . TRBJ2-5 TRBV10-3 CATLAEETQYF TGTGCCACGCTAGCGGAAGAGACCCAGTACTTC
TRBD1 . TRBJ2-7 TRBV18 CASSPRGDRGYYEQYF TGTGCCAGCTCACCACGGGGAGACAGGGGGTACTACGAGCAGTACTTC
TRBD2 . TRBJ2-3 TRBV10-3 CAFGGGAADTQYF TGTGCCTTTGGCGGGGGGGCGGCAGATACGCAGTATTTT